What follows are 24 T cell receptor beta chains derived from one specimen sequenced in a study of shared clonotypes between healthy human individuals. Only in-frame clones appear in the TCRdb table, and some are missing; sequencing was by immunoSEQ multiplex PCR. The sample has approximately 2.5 million clones, more than 80% seen once. The specimen sequenced was naive CD4+ T cells sorted from blood. This sample's subset: CD45RA+ positively selected. These receptors were collected from a man younger than 30 in good health.

This rearrangement joins TRBV6-6 to TRBJ1-6; unclear D gene. Trimming removed 5 bases at V and 0 bases at J, with 11 bases between. The CDR3 is 16 amino acids. Germline loops: CDR1 MNHNY, CDR2 SVGAGI (reference sequence). For the CDR3, the DNA is TGTGCCAGCAGTCGGGGTCTAAGCTCCTATAATTCACCCCTCCACTTT. As protein: CASSRGLSSYNSPLHF.

CDR3 in amino acids: CASRAEQGAYGYTF. The CDR3 nucleotides are TGTGCCAGCAGGGCCGAACAGGGGGCCTATGGCTACACCTTC. The chain combines TRBV2 with TRBJ1-2; TRBD1 agrees at 9 bases. This CDR3 contains 14 residues. Germline lookup yields CDR1 SNHLY and CDR2 FYNNEI. J lost 4 bases, V lost 6 bases, and 6 bases had no gene match.

This chain uses TRBV10-3 with TRBJ1-4; D ambiguous. The V end was cut by 4 bases, the J end by 5 bases, with 8 bases between. The germline V gene encodes CDR1 ENHRY and CDR2 SYGVKD. There are 13 residues in the CDR3. DNA for the CDR3: TGTGCCATCAGTGTGGGGATAAATGAAAAACTGTTTTTT. Protein product: CAISVGINEKLFF.

The chain carries TRBV5-4 and TRBJ2-3; 8 bases align to TRBD2. Germline trimming cut 3 bases from V and 4 bases from J; bases unmatched to any gene: 10. In germline, CDR1 is SGHNT, CDR2 YYREEE (reference sequence). The CDR3 is 16 residues long. This CDR3 reads CASSSGGTRLPDTQYF. CDR3 bases: TGTGCCAGCAGCTCCGGAGGGACTAGGCTACCAGATACGCAGTATTTT. Together with reference TRBV5-4 and TRBJ2-3, the CDR3 gives the full variable domain: ETGVTQSPTHLIKTRGQQVTLRCSSQSGHNTVSWYQQALGQGPQFIFQYYREEENGRGNFPPRFSGLQFPNYSSELNVNALELDDSALYLCASSSGGTRLPDTQYFGPGTRLTVL.

This chain uses TRBV5-1 with TRBJ2-2; 10 bases match TRBD1. Germline CDR1 is SGHRS and CDR2 is YFSETQ. This CDR3 region has 15 residues. Trimming at V came to 0 bases and at J to 6 bases, leaving 2 bases not matched to a gene. The CDR3 DNA reads as TGCGCCAGCAGCTTGGAAGGGACAGGGGCCGGGGAGCTGTTTTTT. Its translation is CASSLEGTGAGELFF.

Turning to this clone: A much larger clone lies a single base off, so this may be a read error. The rearrangement joins TRBV5-5 to TRBJ2-5; D gene unclear. CDR1 SGHKS and CDR2 YYEKEE come from the germline V gene (reference sequence). The CDR3 spans 11 residues. Trimming took 2 bases from V and 1 from J, leaving 0 bases between them. CDR3 sequence: CASSFQETQYF. Written as DNA, the CDR3 is TGTGCCAGCAGCTTCCAAGAGACCCAGTACTTC.

The J gene is TRBJ1-6, the V gene TRBV30, with TRBD1 matching over 7 bases. Germline trimming cut 4 bases from V and 2 bases from J; bases unmatched to any gene: 11. The CDR3 contains 17 residues. From germline, CDR1 is GTSNPN and CDR2 SVGIG (reference sequence). DNA for the CDR3: TGTGCCTGGAAGGGCGGACAGGCGAAGCCCTATAATTCACCCCTCCACTTT. Translating gives CAWKGGQAKPYNSPLHF.

As regards this clone: The junction differs from germline at one of its ends, possibly a read error. V gene TRBV7-7 combines with J gene TRBJ2-1, with 11 bases identical to TRBD2. CDR3 size: 15 residues. From germline, CDR1 is SSHAT and CDR2 FNYEAQ (reference sequence). The CDR3 sequence: CASSSLAGVVGEQFF. The CDR3 nucleotides are TGTGCTAGCAGCTCACTAGCGGGGGTGGTCGGTGAGCAGTTCTTC.

This clone has only one observation. The chain employs TRBV5-1 and TRBJ1-4; no firm D call. This CDR3 region has 14 residues. Deletions cut 0 bases from V and 8 bases from J, with 11 bases between. Germline V gives CDR1 SGHRS, CDR2 YFSETQ. The CDR3 sequence: CASSLAWGGEKLFF. The CDR3 nucleotides are TGCGCCAGCAGCTTGGCGTGGGGAGGAGAAAAACTGTTTTTT.

The chain links TRBV5-4 to TRBJ1-2, with 9 bases aligning to TRBD1. This CDR3 is 15 amino acids long. Germline loops: CDR1 SGHNT, CDR2 YYREEE (reference sequence). The V gene end was trimmed by 3 bases and the J gene end by 4 bases; junction bases not matched to a gene: 7. This CDR3 reads CASSSTDRGGYGYTF. The CDR3 DNA reads TGTGCCAGCAGCTCGACGGACAGGGGCGGCTATGGCTACACCTTC.

CDR3 sequence reads: CASRRGTDRSYEQYF. CDR3 nucleotides: TGTGCCAGCAGACGTGGGACAGATCGGTCCTACGAGCAGTACTTC. The gene calls are TRBV6-6 and TRBJ2-7, with 7 bases that match TRBD1. The CDR3 loop spans 15 amino acids. Trimming at V came to 6 bases and at J to 1 base, leaving 9 bases not matched to a gene. Germline CDR1 reads MNHNY; CDR2 reads SVGAGI (reference sequence).

The chain carries TRBV15 and TRBJ2-2, with D unclear. This CDR3 is 16 amino acids long. In germline, CDR1 is LNHNV, CDR2 YYDKDF (reference sequence). The V end was cut by 5 bases, the J end by 7 bases, with 20 bases between. CDR3 nucleotides: TGTGCCACCAGCCCCCGGGTCTCCACCGCCATCGGGGAGCTGTTTTTT. The encoded protein is CATSPRVSTAIGELFF.

V is TRBV28 and J is TRBJ2-1; 10 bases line up with TRBD1. V trimming: 6 bases; J trimming: 1 base; junction bases outside the gene matches: 6. Germline lookup yields CDR1 MDHEN and CDR2 SYDVKM. The CDR3 runs to 16 residues. CDR3 in amino acids: CASSLDRGLSYNEQFF. In nucleotides, the CDR3 is TGTGCCAGCAGCCTCGACAGGGGGCTATCCTACAATGAGCAGTTCTTC.

CDR3 sequence reads: CASGLVGLAGTTSYEQYF. The CDR3 nucleotides are TGTGCTAGTGGTTTGGTCGGACTAGCGGGTACTACCTCCTACGAGCAGTACTTC. The chain recombines TRBV12-5 with TRBJ2-7; 11 bases fit TRBD2. Losses at the gene ends were 0 bases for V and 0 bases for J; bases not matched to a gene: 7. Germline assignment: CDR1 LGHNT and CDR2 FRNRAP. The CDR3 consists of 18 residues. The entire variable domain, with the rest obtained from reference TRBV12-5 and TRBJ2-7, is as follows: DARVTQTPRHKVTEMGQEVTMRCQPILGHNTVFWYRQTMMQGLELLAYFRNRAPLDDSGMPKDRFSAEMPDATLATLKIQPSEPRDSAVYFCASGLVGLAGTTSYEQYFGPGTRLTVT.

V is TRBV19 and J is TRBJ2-1; D might be TRBD1 or TRBD2, each matching 5 bases. The germline gives CDR1 LNHDA, CDR2 SQIVND (reference sequence). Between the trimmed V and J ends, which lost 0 bases and 7 bases, there was a span of 16 bases. The CDR3 is 16 amino acids. The CDR3 DNA follows: TGTGCCAGTAGTATAGATCCTTCTGGGTGGGGGAATGAGCAGTTCTTC. It specifies CASSIDPSGWGNEQFF. Full variable domain (remainder filled in from reference TRBV19 and TRBJ2-1): DGGITQSPKYLFRKEGQNVTLSCEQNLNHDAMYWYRQDPGQGLRLIYYSQIVNDFQKGDIAEGYSVSREKKESFPLTVTSAQKNPTAFYLCASSIDPSGWGNEQFFGPGTRLTVL.

This clone appeared once. The chain is built from TRBV5-1 and TRBJ1-1; D is unclear. Trimming shortened V by 0 bases and J by 5 bases, and 11 bases separated the two germline ends. The CDR3 is 14 amino acids. Germline V CDR1 and CDR2: SGHRS, YFSETQ. CDR3 nucleotide sequence: TGCGCCAGCAGCTTGGATTGGGGATGGACTGAAGCTTTCTTT. Its translation: CASSLDWGWTEAFF.

Concerning this clone itself: Other DNA sequences in the sample encode the same CDR3. The chain is built from TRBV6-5 and TRBJ1-2; D is ambiguous. Germline-derived CDR1 and CDR2 are MNHEY and SVGAGI. The length of the CDR3 is 14 residues. Trimming pared 0 bases from V and 3 bases from J, leaving 8 bases between. DNA of the CDR3: TGTGCCAGCAGTTACTCAGGCAGCTACTATGGCTACACCTTC. Translation gives CASSYSGSYYGYTF.

The V gene is TRBV1, the J gene TRBJ2-3; TRBD2 reflects the table's D call only, with no check against the DNA. TRBV1 is assigned pseudogene status. This CDR3 has 17 amino acids. The DNA for the CDR3 is TGCACCAGCAGCCGCCGCGGGAGTCCGCTTAGCACAGATACGCAGTATTTT. Translating gives CTSSRRGSPLSTDTQYF.

The CDR3 DNA reads TGCGCCAGCAGCTTGGGTAGCGGGGGCGGGGCTGAGCAGTTCTTC. Translated: CASSLGSGGGAEQFF. The J gene is TRBJ2-1, the V gene TRBV5-1; 9 bases are shared with TRBD2. Losses at the gene ends were 0 bases for V and 9 bases for J; bases not matched to a gene: 7. Germline V gives CDR1 SGHRS, CDR2 YFSETQ. This CDR3 is built from 15 residues.

The V gene is TRBV29-1, the J gene TRBJ2-1, with 8 bases matching TRBD1. In germline, CDR1 is SQVTM, CDR2 ANQGSEA. The junction had 10 bases not matched to a gene; V was cut back by 4 bases and J by 2 bases. The CDR3 extends over 16 amino acids. CDR3 sequence: CSVGMGGQGPYNEQFF. The CDR3, as DNA: TGCAGCGTTGGTATGGGTGGACAGGGCCCCTACAATGAGCAGTTCTTC.

The chain couples TRBV19 to TRBJ2-7; D possibly uses TRBD1 or TRBD2 (6 bases each). CDR1 is LNHDA, CDR2 SQIVND, per germline (reference sequence). The CDR3 runs 15 residues. Trimming removed 3 bases from V and 6 bases from J, with 18 bases in between. The CDR3 sequence: CASSISGASGGEQYF. The CDR3 nucleotides are TGTGCCAGTAGTATCTCGGGGGCCAGCGGCGGCGAGCAGTACTTC.

The chain is built from TRBV6-6 and TRBJ1-1, with unresolved D. Germline CDR1 is MNHNY and CDR2 is SVGAGI (reference sequence). V lost 0 bases and J 1 base, leaving 6 bases between the germline ends. The CDR3 is 14 residues long. This CDR3 reads CASSYSSSNTEAFF. The CDR3 DNA reads TGTGCCAGCAGTTACTCTAGTTCGAACACTGAAGCTTTCTTT.

This chain connects TRBV19 to TRBJ1-5, with TRBD1 as a possible D gene (5 bases). The CDR3 extends over 12 amino acids. The V gene's germline CDR1 is LNHDA and CDR2 SQIVND (reference sequence). V was cut by 7 bases and J by 2 bases, with 6 bases left in between. CDR3 DNA sequence: TGTGCCAGTATGGGGGGCAATCAGCCCCAGCATTTT. Its protein product is CASMGGNQPQHF.

The gene calls are TRBV28 and TRBJ2-6; the D is unclear. The germline CDR1 and CDR2 sequences are MDHEN and SYDVKM. Trimming cost V 3 bases and J 2 bases, with 11 bases left between them. This CDR3 has 16 amino acids. Written as DNA, the CDR3 is TGTGCCAGCAGTTTTGTTCCCCAGGCTGGGGCCAACGTCCTGACTTTC. Protein: CASSFVPQAGANVLTF.